The 18 T cell receptor beta chains below come from one sample, sequenced in a study of CD8 T cells in ankylosing spondylitis. TCRdb redid the calling of the 5' RACE reads with MiXCR, one entry per CDR3 protein. The sample has some 150,000 distinct CDR3 sequences; roughly an eighth are singletons. Material: blood, either unsorted or a sorted T cell fraction (not recorded which). These receptors were collected from a female donor with ankylosing spondylitis or in good health (not recorded which).

This clonotype has just a few counts. In nucleotides, the CDR3 is TGTGCCAGCAGCTTCCGCCATCCCCTAGCGGGAGTCACCGGGGAGCTGTTTTTT. Its protein is CASSFRHPLAGVTGELFF. This rearrangement joins TRBV11-1 to TRBJ2-2, with 10 nucleotides matching TRBD2. V lost 3 bases, J lost 4 bases, and 11 bases stayed unmatched. Germline V CDR1 and CDR2: SGHAT, FQDESV (reference sequence). The CDR3 is 18 residues long. The full variable domain, rest sourced from reference TRBV11-1 and TRBJ2-2, is EAEVAQSPRYKITEKSQAVAFWCDPISGHATLYWYRQILGQGPELLVQFQDESVVDDSQLPKDRFSAERLKGVDSTLKIQPAELGDSAMYLCASSFRHPLAGVTGELFFGEGSRLTVL.

This clonotype appeared many times. This chain uses TRBV5-1 with TRBJ1-3, with D possibly TRBD1 on 6 matching bases. Germline V gene lookup returns CDR1 SGHRS and CDR2 YFSETQ. The CDR3 extends over 13 amino acids. V was cut by 8 bases and J by 0 bases, with 9 bases left in between. CDR3 protein: CASGGGSGNTIYF. CDR3 sequence (DNA): TGCGCCAGTGGAGGGGGCTCTGGAAACACCATATATTTT. The full variable domain, its missing parts supplied by reference TRBV5-1 and TRBJ1-3, is KAGVTQTPRYLIKTRGQQVTLSCSPISGHRSVSWYQQTPGQGLQFLFEYFSETQRNKGNFPGRFSGRQFSNSRSEMNVSTLELGDSALYLCASGGGSGNTIYFGEGSWLTVV.

This clonotype was recorded many times. The chain has TRBV18 and TRBJ1-3, with D unclear. Looked up from germline, CDR1 is KGHSH and CDR2 is LQKENI. V lost 2 bases, J lost 3 bases, and 11 bases lay in between. The CDR3 totals 15 residues. The CDR3, as DNA: TGTGCCAGCTCACCAAAACCGGCTTTTGGAAACACCATATATTTT. Translated, it gives CASSPKPAFGNTIYF.

This clonotype has only a few counts. This chain links TRBV11-1 with TRBJ2-7; 7 bases line up with TRBD1. This CDR3 comprises 14 residues. V lost 5 bases and J lost 2; bases outside the gene matches: 6. Germline V gene sequence: CDR1 SGHAT, CDR2 FQDESV (reference sequence). CDR3: CASSTQGPPYEQYF. CDR3 in DNA: TGTGCCAGCAGCACACAGGGGCCCCCCTACGAGCAGTACTTC.

This clonotype was seen many times. The J gene is TRBJ1-3, the V gene TRBV7-8; TRBD1 might be the D (6 bases). This CDR3 spans 17 amino acids. V lost 5 bases and J lost 2, with 19 bases in between. From germline, CDR1 is SGHVS and CDR2 FQNEAQ. The CDR3 is CASSLLLTGTPGNTIYF. In nucleotides, the CDR3 is TGTGCCAGCAGCCTCCTCCTAACCGGGACACCTGGAAACACCATATATTTT.

In nucleotides, the CDR3 is TGTGCCAGCAGCTTTCAGGGGCTAGAAAAACTGTTTTTT. This codes for CASSFQGLEKLFF. The J gene is TRBJ1-4, the V gene TRBV7-9; perhaps TRBD1 as D (6 bases). Germline assignment: CDR1 SEHNR and CDR2 FQNEAQ (reference sequence). V lost 3 bases and J 8 bases, leaving 10 bases between the germline ends. There are 13 residues in the CDR3.

In this sample, this clonotype turned up a few times. The chain is built from TRBV10-1 and TRBJ2-7, with unresolved D. The CDR3 runs to 14 residues. V lost 3 bases and J 3 bases, leaving 12 bases between the germline ends. In germline, CDR1 is WNHNN, CDR2 SYGVQD (reference sequence). The CDR3: CASSDDRKGYEQYF. CDR3 nucleotide sequence: TGCGCCAGCAGTGATGACCGGAAGGGCTACGAGCAGTACTTC.

The chain recombines TRBV7-2 with TRBJ2-1; D not certain. Germline V gene data show CDR1 as SGHTA and CDR2 as FQGNSA. Trimming shortened V by 5 bases and J by 8 bases, and 19 bases separated the two germline ends. The CDR3 totals 15 residues. This CDR3 is CASSPQVGPAYEQFF. The CDR3 bases are TGTGCCAGCAGCCCCCAGGTAGGGCCCGCGTATGAGCAGTTCTTC.

This clonotype was counted many times. The rearrangement uses TRBV5-1 and TRBJ1-5; D gene unclear. The V gene's germline CDR1 is SGHRS and CDR2 YFSETQ. The CDR3 runs to 15 residues. Trimming removed 0 bases at V and 4 bases at J, with 11 bases between. The CDR3 region has the DNA TGCGCCAGCAGCTTGGGTTCGGCAGAAAATCAGCCCCAGCATTTT. It yields the protein CASSLGSAENQPQHF.

This clonotype was recorded at least ten times. This chain connects TRBV20-1 to TRBJ2-6, with D hard to call. Germline lookup yields CDR1 DFQATT and CDR2 SNEGSKA (reference sequence). There are 13 residues in the CDR3. Trimming removed 3 bases at V and 0 bases at J, with 3 bases between. The CDR3 DNA reads as TGCAGTGCTAGGATCTCTGGGGCCAACGTCCTGACTTTC. Residues: CSARISGANVLTF.

This clonotype was found many times. The rearrangement joins TRBV6-2 or TRBV6-3 to TRBJ2-2, with 9 bases matching TRBD2. Unmatched junction bases numbered 7, after V lost 6 bases and J lost 5 bases. From germline, CDR1 is MNHEY and CDR2 SVGEGT. The CDR3 sequence is 15 residues long. As DNA, the CDR3 is TGTGCCAGCAGGACTAGCGGAGGGAGGACCGGGGAGCTGTTTTTT. Its translation: CASRTSGGRTGELFF.

V is TRBV27 and J is TRBJ1-2; unclear D gene. The germline V gene encodes CDR1 MNHEY and CDR2 SMNVEV (reference sequence). This CDR3 has 15 amino acids. The V gene lost 4 bases and the J gene lost 3 bases, with 15 bases spanning the gap. For the CDR3, the DNA is TGTGCCAGCAGTTCGACTTGGGGAATCGACTATGGCTACACCTTC. This translates into CASSSTWGIDYGYTF.

This clonotype was seen repeatedly, ten times or more. This chain joins TRBV20-1 and TRBJ2-7; 10 bases map to TRBD2. The CDR3 totals 16 residues. Germline lookup yields CDR1 DFQATT and CDR2 SNEGSKA (reference sequence). Germline trimming cut 3 bases from V and 0 bases from J; bases unmatched to any gene: 8. CDR3 nucleotides: TGCAGTGCTAGCCATCCTAGCGGGAGAAGCTCCTACGAGCAGTACTTC. It is translated as CSASHPSGRSSYEQYF.

This clonotype was counted at least ten times. This rearrangement joins TRBV29-1 to TRBJ2-1; TRBD2 might be the D (6 bases). Trimming took off 3 bases at V and 3 bases at J, with 9 bases between the two ends. This CDR3 spans 13 amino acids. CDR1 SQVTM and CDR2 ANQGSEA come from the germline V gene. The CDR3 reads CSVDRRGYNEQFF. DNA of the CDR3: TGCAGCGTTGATCGGAGGGGCTACAATGAGCAGTTCTTC.

This clonotype came up many times. This chain joins TRBV27 and TRBJ2-7; D may match TRBD1 or TRBD2 (6 bases each). There are 14 residues in the CDR3. The V gene lost 3 bases and the J gene lost 5 bases, with 14 bases spanning the gap. Looked up from germline, CDR1 is MNHEY and CDR2 is SMNVEV (reference sequence). CDR3 sequence: CASSFPGASHEQYF. CDR3 DNA sequence: TGTGCCAGCAGTTTCCCGGGGGCGTCCCACGAGCAGTACTTC.

This clonotype was seen at least ten times. The chain joins TRBV19 to TRBJ2-5, with D possibly TRBD2 on 6 matching bases. The V end lost 5 bases, the J end lost 4 bases, and 17 bases lay between the germline ends. Germline values: CDR1 LNHDA, CDR2 SQIVND (reference sequence). The CDR3 spans 15 residues. The CDR3: CASSPGQGGRETQYF. DNA of the CDR3: TGTGCCAGTAGTCCCGGCCAGGGAGGAAGAGAGACCCAGTACTTC.

Ten or more counts support this clonotype. The chain uses TRBV20-1 and TRBJ2-3; TRBD2 matches 7 bases. Trimming cost V 5 bases and J 13 bases; bases outside gene matches: 9. CDR1 is DFQATT, CDR2 SNEGSKA, per germline (reference sequence). The CDR3 loop spans 11 amino acids. The CDR3, as DNA: TGCAGTGCTCCAACCGGGACTATTGAGTATTTT. Amino acids: CSAPTGTIEYF.

As regards this clonotype: This may stem from a read error, because a much larger clone lies one nucleotide away. The chain joins TRBV30 to TRBJ1-1; no definite D call. From germline, CDR1 is GTSNPN and CDR2 SVGIG (reference sequence). This CDR3 comprises 13 residues. The CDR3 reads CVSSKGLNTEAFF. In DNA, the CDR3 is TGTGTCTCATCTAAGGGTTTGAACACTGAAGCTTTCTTT.